This T cell receptor (beta chain) was recorded in a study of blood T cells in healthy people across ages. It was 8 to 10 milliliters of peripheral blood that were drawn from each donor. PCR was performed a second time for about 6 to 11 cycles using a sample-barcoded 5' primer and a J-beta primer mix. TCRdb passed the 5' RACE reads through MiXCR, listing each CDR3 protein once. Of roughly 800,000 distinct CDR3 sequences listed, under 30% are singletons. The V gene's germline CDR1 is SGHAT and CDR2 FQNNGV. The V end was cut by 5 bases, the J end by 7 bases, with 20 bases between. The CDR3 covers 15 residues. The same data also went into a second study, on T cells of mothers and their children.

The sequence derives from a boy between 5 and 17 years old in good health. Source material: blood. The chain employs TRBV11-2 and TRBJ2-5; D may be TRBD1 (7 bases). This CDR3 is CASSQGGFIYGTQYF. DNA of the CDR3: TGTGCCAGCAGCCAGGGGGGCTTCATATACGGGACCCAGTACTTC.